The TCR beta chain described here comes from a study of cytomegalovirus exposure and HLA in healthy donors. As for the donors, each was a healthy bone marrow donor. Study-wide findings and caveats: It was approximately 150 TCR beta chains that were listed as cytomegalovirus-associated. For most subjects, TCR beta sequences were reported to predict HLA-A and HLA-B alleles with accuracy.

About this clone: The antigen is undetermined.

Germline CDR1 reads MNHEY; CDR2 reads SVGAGI. This CDR3 is built from 15 residues. V lost 6 bases to trimming and J lost 5 bases; unmatched junction nucleotides: 12. The PCR made use of 60 Vbeta and 13 Jbeta primers. Clones were read by immunoSEQ multiplex PCR, and TCRdb kept only the in-frame ones, dropping some. The data contain 200,000 or so clones, about 77% of them seen just once; the ten biggest clones take up 5% to 6%. The sequence derives from a woman in her 30s in good health and CMV-seropositive. The sample consisted of PBMCs. The chain carries TRBV6-5 and TRBJ1-2; 7 positions match TRBD1. CDR3 sequence (DNA): TGTGCCAGCAGGGTTGACAGGGCTTCTTGGTATGGCTACACCTTC. Translating gives CASRVDRASWYGYTF.